The clone carrying this T cell receptor beta chain was seen a handful of times. The CDR3 is 15 residues long. From germline, CDR1 is MNHEY and CDR2 SVGAGI. V was clipped by 0 bases and J by 4 bases, with 9 bases between them. Per the study methods: Reference gene primers were amplified, and this amplification served to estimate nucleated cell counts. Only in-frame clones appear in the TCRdb table, and some are missing; sequencing was by immunoSEQ multiplex PCR. That table furnishes V, J and clone size, whereas the DNA furnished D and trimming. The profile shows tens of thousands of clones, roughly nine tenths of them singletons. The data originate from a study of blood T cell repertoires in COVID-19. Study in general: Italy, Spain and the United States were the sources of the convalescent and acute COVID-19 samples. PBMCs, B-cell-depleted T cells, or T cells were the source of the cDNA or gDNA that made up the material.

The chain is built from TRBV6-5 and TRBJ2-2; possibly TRBD1 for D (5 bases). The clonotype originates from a woman in her fifties or sixties in a cohort sampled during active COVID-19. The sample comprised peripheral blood. CDR3 in DNA: TGTGCCAGCAGTTACTCTAGCAGGGCCACCGGGGAGCTGTTTTTT. Amino acids: CASSYSSRATGELFF.